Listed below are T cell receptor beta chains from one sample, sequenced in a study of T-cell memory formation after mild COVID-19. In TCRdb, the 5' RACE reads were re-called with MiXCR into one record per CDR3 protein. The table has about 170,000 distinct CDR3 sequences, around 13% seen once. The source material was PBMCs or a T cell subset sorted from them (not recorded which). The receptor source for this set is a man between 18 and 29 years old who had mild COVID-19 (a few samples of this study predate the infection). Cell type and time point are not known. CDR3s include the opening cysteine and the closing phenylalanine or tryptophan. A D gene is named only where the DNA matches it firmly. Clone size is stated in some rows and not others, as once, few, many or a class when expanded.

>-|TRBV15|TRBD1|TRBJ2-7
TGTGCCACCAGCGGGGACAGCCCCTACGAGCAGTACTTC
CATSGDSPYEQYF
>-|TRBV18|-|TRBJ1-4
TGTGCCAGCTCACCCGCCCCGGGCCGAGGAGGCAGGGGAACTAATGAAAAACTGTTTTTT
CASSPAPGRGGRGTNEKLFF
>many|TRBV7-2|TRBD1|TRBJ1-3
TGTGCCAGCAGCGAATCCGGGACAGTCGGTGGAAACACCATATATTTT
CASSESGTVGGNTIYF
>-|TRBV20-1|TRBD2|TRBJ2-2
TGCAGTGCTAGTAGCGGGGGCGGCGGGGAGCTGTTTTTT
CSASSGGGGELFF
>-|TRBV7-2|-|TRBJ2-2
TGTGCCAGCAGCTTAGGCCGGCTGACCGGGGAGCTGTTTTTT
CASSLGRLTGELFF
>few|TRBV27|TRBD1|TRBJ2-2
TGTGCCAGCAGACGGAATTTGGCGGGACAGGCGAACACCGGGGAGCTGTTTTTT
CASRRNLAGQANTGELFF
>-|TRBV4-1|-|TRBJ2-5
TGCGCCAGCAGCCAGATCCCAGGATGGGGGGTCGAAGAGACCCAGTACTTC
CASSQIPGWGVEETQYF
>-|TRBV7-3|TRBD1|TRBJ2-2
TGTGCCAGCAGCTTAATGGGGACAGGGAACACCGGGGAGCTGTTTTTT
CASSLMGTGNTGELFF
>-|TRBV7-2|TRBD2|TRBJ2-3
TGTGCCAGCAGCTCACAACCCCCGGGGGGAGGCACAGATACGCAGTATTTT
CASSSQPPGGGTDTQYF
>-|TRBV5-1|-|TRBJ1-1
TGCGCCAGCAGCTTGGAGGGGTGGGCTGAAGCTTTCTTT
CASSLEGWAEAFF
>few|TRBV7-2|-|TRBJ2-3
TGTGCCAGCAGCCCCCAGCGAGATACGCAGTATTTT
CASSPQRDTQYF
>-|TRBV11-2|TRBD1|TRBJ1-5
TGTGCCAGCAGCTTCGACAGGGATAGCAATCAGCCCCAGCATTTT
CASSFDRDSNQPQHF
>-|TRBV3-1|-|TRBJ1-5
TGTGACAGCAGCCAATGGCTTGGGGACCATCAGCCCCAGCATTTT
CDSSQWLGDHQPQHF
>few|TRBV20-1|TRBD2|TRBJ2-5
TGCAGTGCTAGCCCTTGGGGACTAGCGGGGAAAGCTGGGGAGACCCAGTACTTC
CSASPWGLAGKAGETQYF
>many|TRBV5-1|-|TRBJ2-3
TGCGCCAGCAGCTTTATCGCCGGGGCAGATACGCAGTATTTT
CASSFIAGADTQYF
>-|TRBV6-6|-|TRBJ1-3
TGTGCCAGCAGCATCCGGGACCTTGAGGGAAACACCATATATTTT
CASSIRDLEGNTIYF
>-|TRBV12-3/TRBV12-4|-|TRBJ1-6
TGTGCCAGTTTAAAAGGTCTGAGTAATTCACCCCTCCACTTT
CASLKGLSNSPLHF
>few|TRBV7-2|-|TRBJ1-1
TGTGCCAGCAGCCCTACCCGGGGTTATGGAACTGAAGCTTTCTTT
CASSPTRGYGTEAFF
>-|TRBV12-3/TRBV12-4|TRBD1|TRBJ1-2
TGTGCCAGCAGTTTAGGGGGAGGACAGGGGGACTATGGCTACACCTTC
CASSLGGGQGDYGYTF
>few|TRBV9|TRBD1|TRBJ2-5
TGTGCCAGCAGCGCATCCGGGACAGAGACGTTTGAGACCCAGTACTTC
CASSASGTETFETQYF
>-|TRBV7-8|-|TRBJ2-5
TGTGCCAGCAGAAGCGGTTTCCAAGAGACCCAGTACTTC
CASRSGFQETQYF